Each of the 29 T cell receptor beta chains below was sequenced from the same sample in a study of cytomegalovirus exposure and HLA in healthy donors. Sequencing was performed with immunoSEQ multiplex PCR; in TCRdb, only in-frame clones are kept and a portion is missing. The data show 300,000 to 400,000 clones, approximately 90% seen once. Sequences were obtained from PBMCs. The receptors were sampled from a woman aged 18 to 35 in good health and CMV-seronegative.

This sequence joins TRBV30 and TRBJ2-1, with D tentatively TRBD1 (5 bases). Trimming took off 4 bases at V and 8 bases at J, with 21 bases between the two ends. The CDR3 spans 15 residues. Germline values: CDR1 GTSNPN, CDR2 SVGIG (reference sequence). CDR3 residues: CAWTKGLRVGDEQFF. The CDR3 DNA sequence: TGTGCCTGGACTAAGGGGCTACGGGTGGGTGATGAGCAGTTCTTC. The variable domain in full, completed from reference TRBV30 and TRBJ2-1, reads SQTIHQWPATLVQPVGSPLSLECTVEGTSNPNLYWYRQAAGRGLQLLFYSVGIGQISSEVPQNLSASRPQDRQFILSSKKLLLSDSGFYLCAWTKGLRVGDEQFFGPGTRLTVL.

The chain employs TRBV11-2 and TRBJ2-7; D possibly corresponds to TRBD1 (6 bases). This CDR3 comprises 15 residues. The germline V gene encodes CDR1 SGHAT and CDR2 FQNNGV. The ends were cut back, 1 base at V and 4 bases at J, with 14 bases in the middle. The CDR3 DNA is TGTGCCAGCAGCTTAGTTGTTGTACAGGGATACGAGCAGTACTTC. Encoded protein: CASSLVVVQGYEQYF.

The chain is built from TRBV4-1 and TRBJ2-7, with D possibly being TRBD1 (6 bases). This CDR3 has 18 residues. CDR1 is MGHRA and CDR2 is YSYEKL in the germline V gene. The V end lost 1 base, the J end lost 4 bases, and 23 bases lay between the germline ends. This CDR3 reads CASSQATKRAGERYEQYF. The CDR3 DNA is TGCGCCAGCAGCCAAGCAACTAAACGTGCAGGGGAAAGGTACGAGCAGTACTTC.

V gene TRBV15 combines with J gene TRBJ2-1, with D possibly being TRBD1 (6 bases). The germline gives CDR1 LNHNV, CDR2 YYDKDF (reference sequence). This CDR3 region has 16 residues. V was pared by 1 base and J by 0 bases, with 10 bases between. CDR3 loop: CATSRGGGNSYNEQFF. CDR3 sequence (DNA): TGTGCCACCAGCAGAGGAGGGGGTAACTCCTACAATGAGCAGTTCTTC.

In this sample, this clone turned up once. CDR3 in DNA: TGCGCCAGCAGCTTGGCGACAGGCAAGCTTGGTGGCTACACCTTC. This encodes CASSLATGKLGGYTF. The chain is built from TRBV5-1 and TRBJ1-2; tentative D call: TRBD1 (6 bases). The CDR3 is 15 residues long. V was trimmed by 0 bases and J by 7 bases, leaving 16 bases between them. CDR1 and CDR2 from the germline V gene are SGHRS and YFSETQ.

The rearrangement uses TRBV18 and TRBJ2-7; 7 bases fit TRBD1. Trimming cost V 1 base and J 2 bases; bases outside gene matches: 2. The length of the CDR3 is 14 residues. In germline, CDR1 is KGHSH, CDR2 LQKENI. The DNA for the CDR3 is TGTGCCAGCTCACCACGGGACAGTCCCTACGAGCAGTACTTC. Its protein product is CASSPRDSPYEQYF. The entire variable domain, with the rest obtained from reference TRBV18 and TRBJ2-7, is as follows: NAGVMQNPRHLVRRRGQEARLRCSPMKGHSHVYWYRQLPEEGLKFMVYLQKENIIDESGMPKERFSAEFPKEGPSILRIQQVVRGDSAAYFCASSPRDSPYEQYFGPGTRLTVT.

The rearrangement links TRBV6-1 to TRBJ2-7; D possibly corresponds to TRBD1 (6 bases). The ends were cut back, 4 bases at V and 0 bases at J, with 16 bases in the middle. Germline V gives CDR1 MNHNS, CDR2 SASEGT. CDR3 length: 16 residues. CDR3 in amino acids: CASSVPPPGHSYEQYF. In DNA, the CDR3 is TGTGCCAGCAGTGTTCCGCCCCCGGGACACTCCTACGAGCAGTACTTC.

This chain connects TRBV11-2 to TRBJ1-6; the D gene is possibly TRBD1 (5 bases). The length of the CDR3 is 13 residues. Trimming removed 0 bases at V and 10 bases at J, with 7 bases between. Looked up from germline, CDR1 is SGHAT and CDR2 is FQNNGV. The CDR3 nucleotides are TGTGCCAGCAGCTTAGACCAGGGCTCACCCCTCCACTTT. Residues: CASSLDQGSPLHF.

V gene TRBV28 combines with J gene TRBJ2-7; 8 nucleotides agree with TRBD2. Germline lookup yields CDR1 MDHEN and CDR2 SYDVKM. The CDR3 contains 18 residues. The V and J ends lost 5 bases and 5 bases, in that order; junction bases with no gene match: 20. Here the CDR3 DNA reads TGTGCCAGCAGTCTACCATCTAGCGGGTTAACCCGGGGGAACGAGCAGTACTTC. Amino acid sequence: CASSLPSSGLTRGNEQYF.

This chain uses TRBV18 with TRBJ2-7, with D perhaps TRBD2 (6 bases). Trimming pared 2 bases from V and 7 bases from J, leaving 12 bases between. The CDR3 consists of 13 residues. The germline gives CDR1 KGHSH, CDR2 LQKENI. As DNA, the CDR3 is TGTGCCAGCTCACCAGCTGGGGCGGGGGAGCAGTACTTC. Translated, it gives CASSPAGAGEQYF.

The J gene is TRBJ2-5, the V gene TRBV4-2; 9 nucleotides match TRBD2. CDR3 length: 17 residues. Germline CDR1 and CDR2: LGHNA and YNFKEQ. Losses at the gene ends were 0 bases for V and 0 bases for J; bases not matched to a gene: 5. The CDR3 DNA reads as TGTGCCAGCAGCCAAGATGGGCCTAGCGGGGACCAAGAGACCCAGTACTTC. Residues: CASSQDGPSGDQETQYF.

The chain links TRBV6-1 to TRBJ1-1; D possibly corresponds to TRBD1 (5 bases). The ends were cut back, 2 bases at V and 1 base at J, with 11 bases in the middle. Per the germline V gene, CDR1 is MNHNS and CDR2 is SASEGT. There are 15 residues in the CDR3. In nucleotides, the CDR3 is TGTGCCAGCAGTGAAATGCAGGGCTCGAACACTGAAGCTTTCTTT. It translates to CASSEMQGSNTEAFF.

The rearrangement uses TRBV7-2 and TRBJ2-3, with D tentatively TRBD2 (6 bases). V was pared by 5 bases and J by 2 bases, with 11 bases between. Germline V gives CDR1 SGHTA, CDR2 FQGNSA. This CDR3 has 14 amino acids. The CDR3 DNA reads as TGTGCCAGCAGCCCGGACTACACCACAGATACGCAGTATTTT. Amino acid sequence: CASSPDYTTDTQYF.

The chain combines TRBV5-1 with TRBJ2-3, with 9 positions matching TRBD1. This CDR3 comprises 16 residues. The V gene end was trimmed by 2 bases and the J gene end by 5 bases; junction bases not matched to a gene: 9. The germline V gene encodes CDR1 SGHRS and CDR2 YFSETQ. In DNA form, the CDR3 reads TGCGCCAGCAGCTTTACAGGGGGCGTATTCCAAGATACGCAGTATTTT. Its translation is CASSFTGGVFQDTQYF.

CDR3 bases: TGTGCCAGCAGCGTAGAGCCATCTAACACTGAAGCTTTCTTT. Amino acid sequence: CASSVEPSNTEAFF. The gene calls are TRBV9 and TRBJ1-1; D remains ambiguous. V was shortened by 0 bases and J by 2 bases, with 8 bases between the two germline ends. The CDR3 is 14 amino acids. Per germline, CDR1 SGDLS and CDR2 YYNGEE.

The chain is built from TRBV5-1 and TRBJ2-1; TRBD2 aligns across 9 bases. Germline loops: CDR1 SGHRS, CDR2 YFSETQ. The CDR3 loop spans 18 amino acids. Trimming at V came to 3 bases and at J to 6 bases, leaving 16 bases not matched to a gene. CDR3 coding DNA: TGCGCCAGCAGCTGGGGTAGTAGCGGGAGTTTAGAGGTCAATGAGCAGTTCTTC. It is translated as CASSWGSSGSLEVNEQFF.

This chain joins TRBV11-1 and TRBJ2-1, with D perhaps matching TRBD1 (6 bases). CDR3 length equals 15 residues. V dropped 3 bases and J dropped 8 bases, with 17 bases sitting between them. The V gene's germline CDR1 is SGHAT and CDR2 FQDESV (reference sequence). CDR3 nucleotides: TGTGCCAGCAGCTTTAGCGCACAGGGTCGCGATGAGCAGTTCTTC. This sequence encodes CASSFSAQGRDEQFF.

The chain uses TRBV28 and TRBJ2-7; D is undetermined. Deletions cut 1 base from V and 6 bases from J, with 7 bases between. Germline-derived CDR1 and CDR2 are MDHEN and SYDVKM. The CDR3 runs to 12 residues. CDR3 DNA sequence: TGTGCCAGCAGTTTATTGCCCGGCGAGCAGTACTTC. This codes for CASSLLPGEQYF.

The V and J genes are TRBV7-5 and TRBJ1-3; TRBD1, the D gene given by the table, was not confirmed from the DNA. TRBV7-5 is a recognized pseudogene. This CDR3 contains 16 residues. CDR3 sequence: CVRSVSFRGQGNTIYF. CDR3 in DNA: TGTGTCAGAAGCGTCTCATTCAGGGGGCAGGGAAACACCATATATTTT.

Here the CDR3 reads CASSEPISAGGTDTQYF. In DNA, the CDR3 is TGTGCCAGCAGTGAACCCATTAGTGCCGGGGGCACAGATACGCAGTATTTT. This chain connects TRBV2 to TRBJ2-3, with D perhaps matching TRBD2 (5 bases). This CDR3 spans 17 amino acids. The V gene lost 2 bases and the J gene lost 1 base, with 16 bases spanning the gap. CDR1 and CDR2 from the germline V gene are SNHLY and FYNNEI.

CDR3 nucleotide sequence: TGTGCCACCAGCAGCCTTAGTAGCGGCACACCCTACAATGAGCAGTTCTTC. Translated: CATSSLSSGTPYNEQFF. This chain uses TRBV15 with TRBJ2-1; weak D call: TRBD2 (6 bases). V dropped 3 bases and J dropped 2 bases, with 17 bases sitting between them. The germline CDR1 and CDR2 sequences are LNHNV and YYDKDF (reference sequence). This CDR3 is built from 17 residues.

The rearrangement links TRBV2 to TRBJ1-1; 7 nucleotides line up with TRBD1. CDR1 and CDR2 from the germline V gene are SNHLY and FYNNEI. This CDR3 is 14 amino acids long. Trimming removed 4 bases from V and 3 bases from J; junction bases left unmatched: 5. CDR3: CASSGITGDTEAFF. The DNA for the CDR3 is TGTGCCAGCAGTGGGATAACAGGGGACACTGAAGCTTTCTTT.

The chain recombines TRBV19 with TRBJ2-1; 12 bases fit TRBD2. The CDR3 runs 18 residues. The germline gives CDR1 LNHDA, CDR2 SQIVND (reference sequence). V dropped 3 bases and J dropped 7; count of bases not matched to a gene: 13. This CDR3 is CASSMGLAGGPLYNEQFF. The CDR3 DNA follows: TGTGCCAGTAGTATGGGGCTAGCGGGAGGGCCGTTGTATAATGAGCAGTTCTTC.

As DNA, the CDR3 is TGCGCCAGCAGTGAGAGCAGGGCTATTGAGCAGTACTTC. Amino acids: CASSESRAIEQYF. The V call is TRBV10-2, the J call TRBJ2-7, with TRBD1 as a possible D gene (5 bases). Trimming pared 2 bases from V and 7 bases from J, leaving 12 bases between. Germline V gene data show CDR1 as WSHSY and CDR2 as SAAADI. This CDR3 is built from 13 residues.

CDR3 protein: CASSVPGAGVDTQYF. CDR3 bases: TGTGCCAGCAGTGTCCCAGGCGCCGGGGTAGATACGCAGTATTTT. The chain has TRBV6-4 and TRBJ2-3, with D tentatively TRBD2 (5 bases). CDR3 length equals 15 residues. Trimming removed 4 bases from V and 5 bases from J, with 16 bases in between. Germline CDR1 reads MRHNA; CDR2 reads SNTAGT.

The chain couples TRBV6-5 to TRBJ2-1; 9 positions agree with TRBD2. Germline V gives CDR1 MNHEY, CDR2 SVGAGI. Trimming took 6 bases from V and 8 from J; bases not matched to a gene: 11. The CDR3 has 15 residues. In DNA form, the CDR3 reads TGTGCCAGCAGCCTAGCGGGGACTAGAGCCGATGAGCAGTTCTTC. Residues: CASSLAGTRADEQFF.

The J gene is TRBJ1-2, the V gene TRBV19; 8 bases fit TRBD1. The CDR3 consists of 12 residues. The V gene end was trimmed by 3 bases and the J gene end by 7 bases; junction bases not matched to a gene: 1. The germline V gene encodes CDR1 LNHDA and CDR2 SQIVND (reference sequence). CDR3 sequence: CASSIQGAGYTF. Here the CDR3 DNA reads TGTGCCAGTAGTATCCAGGGGGCTGGCTACACCTTC.

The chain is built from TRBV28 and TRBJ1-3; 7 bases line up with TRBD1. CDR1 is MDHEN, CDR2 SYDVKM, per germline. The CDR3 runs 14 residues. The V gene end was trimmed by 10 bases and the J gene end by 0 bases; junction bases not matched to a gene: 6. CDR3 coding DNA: TGTGCCACCCGACAGGGCCCCTCTGGAAACACCATATATTTT. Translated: CATRQGPSGNTIYF.

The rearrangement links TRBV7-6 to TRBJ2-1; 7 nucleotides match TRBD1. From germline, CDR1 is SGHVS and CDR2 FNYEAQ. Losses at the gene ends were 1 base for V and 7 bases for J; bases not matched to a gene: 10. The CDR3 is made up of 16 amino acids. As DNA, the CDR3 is TGTGCCAGCAGCTTAGTAACCCGGGACAGAACTAATGAGCAGTTCTTC. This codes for CASSLVTRDRTNEQFF.